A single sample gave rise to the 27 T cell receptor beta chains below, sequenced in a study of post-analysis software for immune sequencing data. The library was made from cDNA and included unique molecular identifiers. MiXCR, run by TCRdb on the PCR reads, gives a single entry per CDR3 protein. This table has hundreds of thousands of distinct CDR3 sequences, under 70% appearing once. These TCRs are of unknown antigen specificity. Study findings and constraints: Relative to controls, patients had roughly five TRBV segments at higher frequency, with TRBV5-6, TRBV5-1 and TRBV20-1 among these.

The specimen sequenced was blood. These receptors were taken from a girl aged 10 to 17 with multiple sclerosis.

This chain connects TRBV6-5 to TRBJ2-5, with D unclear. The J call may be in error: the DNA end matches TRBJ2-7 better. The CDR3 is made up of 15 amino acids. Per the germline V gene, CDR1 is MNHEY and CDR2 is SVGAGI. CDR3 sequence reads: CASSYSRLTHYEQYF. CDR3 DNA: TGTGCCAGCAGTTACAGTCGGTTAACCCACTACGAGCAGTACTTC.

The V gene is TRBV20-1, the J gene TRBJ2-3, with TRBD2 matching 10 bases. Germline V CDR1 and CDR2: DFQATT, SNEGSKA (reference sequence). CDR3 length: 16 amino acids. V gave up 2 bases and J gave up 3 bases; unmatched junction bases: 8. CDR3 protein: CSARRVKREGTDTQYF. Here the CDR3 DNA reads TGCAGTGCTAGAAGAGTAAAGCGGGAGGGTACAGATACGCAGTATTTT.

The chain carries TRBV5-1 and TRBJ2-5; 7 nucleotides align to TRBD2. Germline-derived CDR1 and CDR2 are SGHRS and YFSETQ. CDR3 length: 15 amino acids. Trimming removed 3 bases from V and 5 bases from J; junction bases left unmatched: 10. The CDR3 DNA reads TGCGCCAGCAGCTCAGGAGGGACTACCTGGGAGACCCAGTACTTC. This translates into CASSSGGTTWETQYF.

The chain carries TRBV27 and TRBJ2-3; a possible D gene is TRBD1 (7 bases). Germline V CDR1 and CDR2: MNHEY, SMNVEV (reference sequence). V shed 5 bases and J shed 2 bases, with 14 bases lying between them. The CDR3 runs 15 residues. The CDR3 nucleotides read TGTGCCAGCAGTCTACAGGGGAGGCCCACAGATACGCAGTATTTT. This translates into CASSLQGRPTDTQYF.

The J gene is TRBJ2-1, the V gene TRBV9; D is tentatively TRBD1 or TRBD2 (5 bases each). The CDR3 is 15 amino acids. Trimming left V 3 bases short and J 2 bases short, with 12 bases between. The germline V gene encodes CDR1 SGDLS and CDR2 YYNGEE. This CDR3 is CASSGDPRAYNEQFF. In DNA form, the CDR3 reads TGTGCCAGCAGCGGGGACCCCAGGGCCTACAATGAGCAGTTCTTC.

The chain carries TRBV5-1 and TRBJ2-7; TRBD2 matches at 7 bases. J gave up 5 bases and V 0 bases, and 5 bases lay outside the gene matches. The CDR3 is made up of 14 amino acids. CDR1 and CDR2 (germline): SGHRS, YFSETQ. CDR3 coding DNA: TGCGCCAGCAGCTTGGGGGGAGCGGGAAACGAGCAGTACTTC. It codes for CASSLGGAGNEQYF.

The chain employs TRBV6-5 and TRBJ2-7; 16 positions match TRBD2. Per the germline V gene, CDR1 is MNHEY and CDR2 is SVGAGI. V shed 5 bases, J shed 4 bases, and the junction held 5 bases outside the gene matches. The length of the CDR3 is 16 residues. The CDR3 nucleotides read TGTGCCAGCAGTCACGGGACTAGCGGGAGGGGATACGAGCAGTACTTC. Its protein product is CASSHGTSGRGYEQYF.

CDR3 bases: TGTGCCAGTAGTATGGGACAGGGGGTATGGAATCAGCCCCAGCATTTT. Translation gives CASSMGQGVWNQPQHF. This chain uses TRBV19 with TRBJ1-5; 11 nucleotides match TRBD1. Germline V gives CDR1 LNHDA, CDR2 SQIVND (reference sequence). The CDR3 consists of 16 residues. Trimming removed 3 bases from V and 4 bases from J; junction bases left unmatched: 5.

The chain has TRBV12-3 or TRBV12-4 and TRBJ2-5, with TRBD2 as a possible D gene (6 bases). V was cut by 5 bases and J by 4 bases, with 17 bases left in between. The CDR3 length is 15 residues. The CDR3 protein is CASSPTAGRGETQYF. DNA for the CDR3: TGTGCCAGCAGTCCCACCGCGGGGCGAGGAGAGACCCAGTACTTC.

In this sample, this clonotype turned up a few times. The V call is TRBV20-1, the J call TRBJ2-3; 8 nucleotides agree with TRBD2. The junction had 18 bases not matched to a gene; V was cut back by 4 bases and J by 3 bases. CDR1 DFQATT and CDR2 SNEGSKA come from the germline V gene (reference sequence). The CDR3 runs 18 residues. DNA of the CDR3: TGCAGTGCTATTGTACGCATTCACACTAGCGGTACGACAGATACGCAGTATTTT. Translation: CSAIVRIHTSGTTDTQYF.

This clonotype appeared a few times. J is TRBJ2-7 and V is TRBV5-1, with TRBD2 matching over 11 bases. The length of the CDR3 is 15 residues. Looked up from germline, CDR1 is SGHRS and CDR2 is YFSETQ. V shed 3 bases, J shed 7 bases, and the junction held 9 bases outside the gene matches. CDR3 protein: CASSSIAGGPGEQYF. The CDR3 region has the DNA TGCGCCAGCAGCTCAATAGCGGGAGGGCCGGGGGAGCAGTACTTC.

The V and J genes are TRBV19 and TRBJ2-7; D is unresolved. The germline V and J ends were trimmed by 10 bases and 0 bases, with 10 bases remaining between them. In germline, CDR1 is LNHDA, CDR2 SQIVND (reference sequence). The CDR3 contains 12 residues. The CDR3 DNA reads TGTGCCACTGGACGGTTCTCCTACGAGCAGTACTTC. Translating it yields CATGRFSYEQYF.

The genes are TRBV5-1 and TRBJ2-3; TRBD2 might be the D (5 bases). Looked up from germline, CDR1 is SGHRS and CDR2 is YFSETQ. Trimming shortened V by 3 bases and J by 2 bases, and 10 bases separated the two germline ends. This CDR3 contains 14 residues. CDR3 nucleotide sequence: TGCGCCAGCAGCTATAGCGTAATCACAGATACGCAGTATTTT. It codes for CASSYSVITDTQYF.

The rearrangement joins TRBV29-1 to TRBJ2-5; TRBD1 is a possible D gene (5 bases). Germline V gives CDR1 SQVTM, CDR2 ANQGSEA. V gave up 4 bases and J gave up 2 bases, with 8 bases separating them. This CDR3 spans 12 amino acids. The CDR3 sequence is CSVARVQETQYF. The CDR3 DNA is TGCAGCGTTGCCAGGGTACAAGAGACCCAGTACTTC.

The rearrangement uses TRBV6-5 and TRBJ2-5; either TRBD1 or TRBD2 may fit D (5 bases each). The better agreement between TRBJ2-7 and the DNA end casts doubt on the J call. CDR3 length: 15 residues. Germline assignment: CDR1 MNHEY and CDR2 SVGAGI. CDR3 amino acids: CASSYDSFPGREQYF. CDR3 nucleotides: TGTGCCAGCAGTTACGACAGTTTCCCGGGGCGCGAGCAGTACTTC.

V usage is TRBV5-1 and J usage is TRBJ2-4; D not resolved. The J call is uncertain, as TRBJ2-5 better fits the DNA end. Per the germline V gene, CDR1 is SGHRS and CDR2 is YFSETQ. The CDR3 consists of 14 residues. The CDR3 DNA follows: TGCGCCAGCAGCTTGGACGTGCTAACCGAGACCCAGTACTTC. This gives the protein CASSLDVLTETQYF.

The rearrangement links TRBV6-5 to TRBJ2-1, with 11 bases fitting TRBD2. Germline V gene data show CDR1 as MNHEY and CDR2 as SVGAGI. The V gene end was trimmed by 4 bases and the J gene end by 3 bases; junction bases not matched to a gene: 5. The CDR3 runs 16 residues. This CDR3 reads CASSSSGTSGYNEQFF. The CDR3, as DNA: TGTGCCAGCAGTTCCTCCGGGACTAGCGGCTACAATGAGCAGTTCTTC.

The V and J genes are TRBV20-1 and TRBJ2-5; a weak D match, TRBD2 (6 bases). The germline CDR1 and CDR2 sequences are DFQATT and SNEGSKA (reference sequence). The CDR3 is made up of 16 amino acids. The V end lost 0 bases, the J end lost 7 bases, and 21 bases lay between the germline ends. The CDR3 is CSARDLLGGVQATQYF. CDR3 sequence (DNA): TGCAGTGCTAGAGATCTCTTGGGGGGAGTTCAGGCGACCCAGTACTTC.

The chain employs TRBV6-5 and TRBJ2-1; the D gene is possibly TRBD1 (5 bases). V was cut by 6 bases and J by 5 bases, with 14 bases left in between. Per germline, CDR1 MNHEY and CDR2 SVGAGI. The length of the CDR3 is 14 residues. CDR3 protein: CASSAGRTHNEQFF. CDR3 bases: TGTGCCAGCAGCGCCGGGCGGACACACAATGAGCAGTTCTTC.

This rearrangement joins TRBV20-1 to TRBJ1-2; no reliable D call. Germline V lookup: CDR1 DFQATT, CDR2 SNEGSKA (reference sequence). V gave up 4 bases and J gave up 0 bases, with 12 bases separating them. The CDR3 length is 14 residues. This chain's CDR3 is CSAIPGGSNYGYTF. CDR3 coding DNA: TGCAGTGCTATTCCCGGAGGCTCTAACTATGGCTACACCTTC.

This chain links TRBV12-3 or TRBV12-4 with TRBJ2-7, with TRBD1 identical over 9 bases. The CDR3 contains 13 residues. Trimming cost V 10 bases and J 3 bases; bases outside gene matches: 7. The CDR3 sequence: CANRWTGDYEQYF. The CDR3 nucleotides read TGTGCCAACAGATGGACAGGGGACTACGAGCAGTACTTC.

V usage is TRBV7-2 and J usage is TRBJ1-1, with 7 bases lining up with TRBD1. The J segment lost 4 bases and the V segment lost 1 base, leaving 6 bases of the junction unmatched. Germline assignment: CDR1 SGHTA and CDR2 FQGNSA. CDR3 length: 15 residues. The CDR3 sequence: CASSLGARGTTEAFF. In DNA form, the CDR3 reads TGTGCCAGCAGCTTAGGGGCCAGGGGGACCACTGAAGCTTTCTTT.

The CDR3 DNA reads as TGTGCCAGCAGCCTCCGGGACAGGGGATCGGGCGAGCAGTTCTTC. It codes for CASSLRDRGSGEQFF. The chain links TRBV3-1 to TRBJ2-1, with 10 bases fitting TRBD1. CDR1 and CDR2 (germline): LGHDT, YNNKEL (reference sequence). Germline trimming cut 4 bases from V and 10 bases from J; bases unmatched to any gene: 10. The CDR3 loop spans 15 amino acids.

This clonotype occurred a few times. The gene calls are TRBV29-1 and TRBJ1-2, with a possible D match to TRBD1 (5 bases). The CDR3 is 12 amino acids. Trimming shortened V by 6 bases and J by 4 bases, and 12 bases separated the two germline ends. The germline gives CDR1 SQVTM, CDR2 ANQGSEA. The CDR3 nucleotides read TGCAGCGTGACAGTGGGTAGCTATGGCTACACCTTC. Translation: CSVTVGSYGYTF.

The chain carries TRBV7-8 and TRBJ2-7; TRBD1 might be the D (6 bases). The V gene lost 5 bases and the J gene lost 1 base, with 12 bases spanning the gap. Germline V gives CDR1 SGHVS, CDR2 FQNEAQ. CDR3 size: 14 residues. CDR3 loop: CASSRTDSSYEQYF. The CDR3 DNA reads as TGTGCCAGCAGCCGAACGGACAGTTCCTACGAGCAGTACTTC.

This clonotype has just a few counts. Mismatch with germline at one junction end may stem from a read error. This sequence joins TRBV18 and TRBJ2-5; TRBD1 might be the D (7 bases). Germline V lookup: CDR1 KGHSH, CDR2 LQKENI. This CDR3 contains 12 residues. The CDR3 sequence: CAGSPGGETQYF. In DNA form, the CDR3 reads TGTGCCGGCTCACCAGGGGGGGAGACCCAGTACTTC.

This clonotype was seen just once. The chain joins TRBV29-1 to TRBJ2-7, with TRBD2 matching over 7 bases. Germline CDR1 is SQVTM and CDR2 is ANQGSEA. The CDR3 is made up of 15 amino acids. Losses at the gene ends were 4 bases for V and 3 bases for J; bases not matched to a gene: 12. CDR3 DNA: TGCAGCGTTGTCGACCCGCTTAGCGGGCGCTACGAGCAGTACTTC. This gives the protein CSVVDPLSGRYEQYF.